Below are 14 T cell receptor beta chains sequenced from a single sample in a study of identical twins. TCRdb independently ran MiXCR on the 5' RACE reads; one entry per CDR3 protein. Seen here are approximately 230,000 distinct CDR3 sequences, over 13% observed once, and the top ten hold 8.5% to 10%. Sample: memory (CD45RO+) T cells sorted from blood. Source of these receptors: a young woman in good health.

This clonotype was recorded many times. The V call is TRBV12-3 or TRBV12-4, the J call TRBJ2-5; 15 bases line up with TRBD2. The CDR3 is 16 residues long. Trimming at V came to 10 bases and at J to 4 bases, leaving 10 bases not matched to a gene. CDR3 loop: CATSNGLAGGLETQYF. The CDR3 nucleotides are TGTGCCACCTCAAACGGACTAGCGGGAGGGTTAGAGACCCAGTACTTC.

This clonotype occurred a few times. The V call is TRBV7-3, the J call TRBJ1-6; D perhaps matches TRBD1 (5 bases). V dropped 2 bases and J dropped 8 bases, with 13 bases sitting between them. The CDR3 is made up of 15 amino acids. Germline CDR1 is SGHTA and CDR2 is FQGTGA. The CDR3 loop reads CASSLSLSGDSPLHF. CDR3 nucleotides: TGTGCCAGCAGCTTATCGCTCTCGGGGGATTCACCCCTCCACTTT.

V is TRBV9 and J is TRBJ2-7; D is unclear. V gave up 0 bases and J gave up 8 bases, with 12 bases separating them. The CDR3 is 13 residues long. From germline, CDR1 is SGDLS and CDR2 YYNGEE. The CDR3 coding sequence is TGTGCCAGCAGCGTAGAACTGGGGTGGCAGCAGTACTTC. It translates to CASSVELGWQQYF.

V usage is TRBV7-2 and J usage is TRBJ1-5; D possibly corresponds to TRBD1 (5 bases). The CDR3 sequence is 15 residues long. In germline, CDR1 is SGHTA, CDR2 FQGNSA. Trimming shortened V by 6 bases and J by 0 bases, and 12 bases separated the two germline ends. CDR3 amino acids: CASRGRWYSNQPQHF. As DNA, the CDR3 is TGTGCCAGCAGGGGACGGTGGTATAGCAATCAGCCCCAGCATTTT.

The chain has TRBV20-1 and TRBJ2-5; D unclear. V shed 7 bases and J shed 1 base, with 19 bases lying between them. Germline V lookup: CDR1 DFQATT, CDR2 SNEGSKA (reference sequence). The CDR3 loop spans 15 amino acids. In DNA form, the CDR3 reads TGCAGTGGATCCTCCCCCACTGGGCGCCAAGAGACCCAGTACTTC. Translated, it gives CSGSSPTGRQETQYF.

This clonotype was counted once. The chain couples TRBV4-1 to TRBJ2-1; TRBD2 matches 8 bases. Germline CDR1 reads MGHRA; CDR2 reads YSYEKL. The CDR3 loop spans 14 amino acids. J lost 6 bases, V lost 5 bases, and 6 bases had no gene match. The CDR3 sequence is CASSELGLGNEQFF. CDR3 nucleotide sequence: TGCGCCAGCAGCGAACTGGGACTAGGCAATGAGCAGTTCTTC.

The sample holds many counts of this clonotype. In DNA form, the CDR3 reads TGTGCCAGCAGCTTCCGGGCAACCCAAGAGACCCAGTACTTC. Protein product: CASSFRATQETQYF. The chain links TRBV5-6 to TRBJ2-5; unclear D gene. Germline CDR1 is SGHDT and CDR2 is YYEEEE. The V end was cut by 2 bases, the J end by 1 base, with 9 bases between. This CDR3 is 14 amino acids long.

This clonotype was seen more than once but under ten times. V gene TRBV12-3 or TRBV12-4 combines with J gene TRBJ1-5; possibly TRBD1 for D (6 bases). The CDR3 has 15 amino acids. The ends were cut back, 5 bases at V and 3 bases at J, with 14 bases in the middle. DNA for the CDR3: TGTGCCAGCAGTGCCGAGACAGGCTACAATCAGCCCCAGCATTTT. It translates to CASSAETGYNQPQHF.

V and J are TRBV29-1 and TRBJ1-1; TRBD1 might be the D (5 bases). CDR1 is SQVTM and CDR2 is ANQGSEA in the germline V gene. The CDR3 consists of 14 residues. V lost 6 bases and J 3 bases, leaving 17 bases between the germline ends. CDR3 DNA sequence: TGCAGCGTCAGAACCAGGGTCGCCGACACTGAAGCTTTCTTT. The encoded protein is CSVRTRVADTEAFF.

The gene calls are TRBV7-9 and TRBJ2-7; no firm D call. V was trimmed by 5 bases and J by 6 bases, leaving 14 bases between them. From germline, CDR1 is SEHNR and CDR2 FQNEAQ (reference sequence). This CDR3 region has 13 residues. The CDR3 sequence is CASSGHLSREQYF. CDR3 nucleotide sequence: TGTGCCAGCAGCGGGCACCTAAGCCGCGAGCAGTACTTC.

The genes are TRBV5-1 and TRBJ2-7, with D hard to call. The V and J ends lost 0 bases and 3 bases respectively, with 7 bases between them. The CDR3 loop spans 13 amino acids. Germline lookup yields CDR1 SGHRS and CDR2 YFSETQ. CDR3 DNA sequence: TGCGCCAGCAGCTTGGACTACCACTACGAGCAGTACTTC. Translation: CASSLDYHYEQYF.

This chain connects TRBV20-1 to TRBJ2-5; D is perhaps TRBD2 (6 bases). With 3 bases removed from V and 3 bases from J, the gap between germline ends came to 14 bases. This CDR3 has 14 residues. Germline V gives CDR1 DFQATT, CDR2 SNEGSKA (reference sequence). The DNA of the CDR3 is TGCAGTGCTAGTCTGGTGACGGGAGAAGAGACCCAGTACTTC. Protein product: CSASLVTGEETQYF.

This sequence joins TRBV20-1 and TRBJ2-5; 7 bases are shared with TRBD2. Per the germline V gene, CDR1 is DFQATT and CDR2 is SNEGSKA (reference sequence). The CDR3 loop spans 14 amino acids. V was pared by 1 base and J by 4 bases, with 6 bases of the junction left unmatched. The CDR3 loop is CSARVTSHAETQYF. The CDR3 DNA reads as TGCAGTGCTAGAGTGACTAGCCACGCAGAGACCCAGTACTTC.

The chain couples TRBV11-3 to TRBJ2-7; the match to TRBD2 covers 8 bases. Germline CDR1 reads SGHNT; CDR2 reads YENEEA. The CDR3 is 15 amino acids. V was pared by 1 base and J by 10 bases, with 12 bases of the junction left unmatched. CDR3 residues: CASSLVARGASLQYF. The CDR3 bases are TGTGCCAGCAGCTTAGTAGCGCGGGGGGCTTCCTTACAGTACTTC.